Below, one T cell receptor beta chain is given with its context. Its antigen is not identified. These data come from a study of Tregs in tolerant kidney transplant recipients. Assay used: immunoSEQ multiplex PCR; TCRdb lists only in-frame clones, some missing. The sample shows roughly 70,000 clones, around 87% of them seen only once. Study conclusions and caveats: The small number of patients limits these findings pending further validation.

Recipients received nonmyeloablative bone marrow transplants from related graft donors, with transient mixed chimerism. The receptor was isolated from a human patient who received a combined kidney and bone marrow transplant. Some T cells may possibly be graft donor cells. The sample in question was CD4+ T cells from blood (PBMCs), obtained 6 months after the transplant.

CDR3 nucleotide sequence: TGTGCCTGGAGTGAAGGTCCCGGGACTAGAACCGGGGAGCTGTTTTTT. Translation: CAWSEGPGTRTGELFF. J is TRBJ2-2 and V is TRBV30; 8 bases line up with TRBD2. The ends lost 1 base at V and 5 bases at J; junction bases unmatched: 9. CDR3 length equals 16 residues. The germline V gene has CDR1 GTSNPN and CDR2 SVGIG (reference sequence).